This T cell receptor beta chain was found in a study of regulatory T cells in long-lasting Graves disease. At the level of the study: Graves' patients, newly diagnosed, had taken antithyroid drugs under 3 months.

iRepertoire HTBI primers and Arm-PCR of CDR3 regions built TCR beta libraries. TCRdb reprocessed the multiplex PCR reads with MiXCR, giving one entry per CDR3 protein. The top ten hold 20% to 25% of the sample, which has approximately 390,000 distinct CDR3 sequences, around 16% seen once. Time point: newly diagnosed GD, antithyroid drugs for less than 3 months. PBMC-derived RNA was used for the TCR library. This clonotype was seen at least ten times. These sequences were also reported in another study, on T cells in Graves' hyperthyroidism and ophthalmopathy.

The receptor was derived from a woman between 18 and 29 years old with Graves disease. Sequencing was performed on peripheral blood mononuclear cells (PBMCs), taken at new diagnosis, from a patient treated with antithyroid drugs.

In DNA, the CDR3 is TGTGCCAGCTCCGGGACAGGGGAAGAGACCCAGTACTTC. Translating gives CASSGTGEETQYF. This chain links TRBV2 with TRBJ2-5, with 10 bases that match TRBD1. In germline, CDR1 is SNHLY, CDR2 FYNNEI. Germline trimming cut 8 bases from V and 3 bases from J; bases unmatched to any gene: 3. The CDR3 spans 13 residues.